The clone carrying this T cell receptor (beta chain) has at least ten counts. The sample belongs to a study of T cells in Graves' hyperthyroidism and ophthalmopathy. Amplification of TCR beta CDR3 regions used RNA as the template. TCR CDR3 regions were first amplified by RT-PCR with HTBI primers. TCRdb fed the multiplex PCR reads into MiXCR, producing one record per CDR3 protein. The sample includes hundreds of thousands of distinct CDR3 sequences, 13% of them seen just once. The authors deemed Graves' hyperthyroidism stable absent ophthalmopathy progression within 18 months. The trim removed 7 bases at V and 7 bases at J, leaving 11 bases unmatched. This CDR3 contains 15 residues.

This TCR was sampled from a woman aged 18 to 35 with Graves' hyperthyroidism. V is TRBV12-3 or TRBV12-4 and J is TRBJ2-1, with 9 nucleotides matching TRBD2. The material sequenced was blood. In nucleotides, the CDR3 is TGTGCCAGCACCCTGACCAGCGGGGGGCAGAATGAGCAGTTCTTC. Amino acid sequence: CASTLTSGGQNEQFF.